One sample yielded the 9 T cell receptor beta chains listed below, sequenced in a study of T cells in localized non-small cell lung cancer (dated by TCRdb to the early 2020s). Library prep was done by the immunoSEQ multiplex PCR assay. TCRdb holds this immuneACCESS table with in-frame rearrangements only. Some clones are missing; in checked studies, unresolved V genes explain under half, and the rest has no known cause. The table for this sample lists approximately 54,000 clones; approximately 82% of them were counted only once. 15% to 20% of the sample comes from the top ten. This sample comprised peripheral blood, obtained before any cancer treatment. All receptors derive from a female donor older than 55 with stage II squamous cell lung carcinoma.

The chain links TRBV15 to TRBJ1-3; possibly TRBD1 for D (5 bases). Germline CDR1 reads LNHNV; CDR2 reads YYDKDF (reference sequence). This CDR3 comprises 13 residues. V was cut by 1 base and J by 9 bases, with 10 bases left in between. Here the CDR3 reads CATSRVGGVTIYF. The CDR3 DNA is TGTGCCACCAGCAGAGTAGGAGGGGTCACCATATATTTT.

The rearrangement links TRBV18 to TRBJ2-6; no clear D. CDR3 length: 16 amino acids. Germline CDR1 KGHSH, CDR2 LQKENI. The ends were cut back, 0 bases at V and 4 bases at J, with 10 bases in the middle. The CDR3 protein is CASSPPKLAGANVLTF. In nucleotides, the CDR3 is TGTGCCAGCTCACCACCGAAGCTTGCGGGGGCCAACGTCCTGACTTTC.

The chain is built from TRBV5-4 and TRBJ1-2, with 9 bases identical to TRBD1. The trim removed 4 bases at V and 2 bases at J, leaving 9 bases unmatched. In germline, CDR1 is SGHNT, CDR2 YYREEE (reference sequence). The CDR3 runs 16 residues. The CDR3 loop reads CASSRWDRVPNYGYTF. Written as DNA, the CDR3 is TGTGCCAGCAGCCGTTGGGACAGGGTACCGAACTATGGCTACACCTTC.

The CDR3 reads CASSYGATYEQYF. In nucleotides, the CDR3 is TGTGCCAGCAGTTACGGTGCTACCTACGAGCAGTACTTC. The chain joins TRBV6-6 to TRBJ2-7; D not certain. From germline, CDR1 is MNHNY and CDR2 SVGAGI (reference sequence). Between the trimmed V and J ends, which lost 2 bases and 2 bases, there was a span of 7 bases. This CDR3 is 13 amino acids long.

The CDR3: CATGQNNQPQHF. As DNA, the CDR3 is TGTGCCACGGGACAGAATAATCAGCCCCAGCATTTT. The V call is TRBV10-3, the J call TRBJ1-5; TRBD1 aligns across 7 bases. V shed 10 bases, J shed 4 bases, and the junction held 4 bases outside the gene matches. This CDR3 has 12 residues. The germline V gene encodes CDR1 ENHRY and CDR2 SYGVKD.

The V gene is TRBV15, the J gene TRBJ1-3; D gene unclear. CDR3 length equals 15 residues. Per the germline V gene, CDR1 is LNHNV and CDR2 is YYDKDF (reference sequence). V shed 0 bases and J shed 4 bases, with 10 bases lying between them. The CDR3 here is CATSRDSVRGNTIYF. Here the CDR3 DNA reads TGTGCCACCAGCAGAGATTCGGTGCGAGGAAACACCATATATTTT. Complete variable domain (other parts from reference TRBV15 and TRBJ1-3): DAMVIQNPRYQVTQFGKPVTLSCSQTLNHNVMYWYQQKSSQAPKLLFHYYDKDFNNEADTPDNFQSRRPNTSFCFLDIRSPGLGDTAMYLCATSRDSVRGNTIYFGEGSWLTVV.

The chain employs TRBV21-1 and TRBJ1-1. TRBV21-1 is tagged as a pseudogene. The length of the CDR3 is 16 residues. CDR3 loop: CASSKGRVRRNTEAFF. The CDR3 nucleotides read TGTGCCAGCAGCAAAGGTAGGGTAAGACGGAACACTGAAGCTTTCTTT.

The chain uses TRBV7-2 and TRBJ2-2; 7 positions match TRBD1. Germline V gene data show CDR1 as SGHTA and CDR2 as FQGNSA. This CDR3 has 15 amino acids. Losses at the gene ends were 5 bases for V and 4 bases for J; bases not matched to a gene: 7. For the CDR3, the DNA is TGTGCCAGCAGCGAGACAGGGTGGAGCACCGGGGAGCTGTTTTTT. Amino acids: CASSETGWSTGELFF.

This sequence joins TRBV7-2 and TRBJ1-4; D is unresolved. CDR1 is SGHTA and CDR2 is FQGNSA in the germline V gene. The V end lost 1 base, the J end lost 4 bases, and 4 bases lay between the germline ends. The CDR3 totals 13 residues. CDR3 sequence reads: CASSLGGNEKLFF. As DNA, the CDR3 is TGTGCCAGCAGCTTAGGTGGTAATGAAAAACTGTTTTTT.